These T cell receptor beta chains were read from a single sample in a study of CD8 T cells in ankylosing spondylitis. MiXCR was run by TCRdb on the 5' RACE reads, yielding one entry per CDR3 protein. The sample shows approximately 290,000 distinct CDR3 sequences, around 21% of them seen only once. Sample: blood, either unsorted or a sorted T cell fraction (not recorded which). The receptors here all came from a female donor with ankylosing spondylitis or in good health (not recorded which). CDR3s include the opening cysteine and the closing phenylalanine or tryptophan. The D gene is left open where the match is weak. Size tells how often a clone was seen (once, few, many) or the class of an expanded clone, and some rows leave it out.

v_gene	abundance	j_gene	d_gene	CDR3nt	CDR3aa
TRBV9	many	TRBJ2-1	NA	TGTGCCAGCAGCTTACGGGAGCCGAGCTCCTACAATGAGCAGTTCTTC	CASSLREPSSYNEQFF
TRBV20-1	few	TRBJ1-4	NA	TGCAGTGTCTCAATCGATGAAAAACTGTTTTTT	CSVSIDEKLFF
TRBV12-3/TRBV12-4	many	TRBJ1-1	NA	TGTGCCAGCAGTTTGTCTTTGGGGGCAACTGAAGCTTTCTTT	CASSLSLGATEAFF
TRBV7-9	few	TRBJ2-7	NA	TGTGCCAGCTGCGCGGGGAGTAGAGACGAGCAGTACTTC	CASCAGSRDEQYF
TRBV12-3/TRBV12-4	NA	TRBJ2-2	NA	TGTGCCAGCAGTTCCCTGAAGTGGGAGAGAGGCTATACGAACACCGGGGAGCTGTTTTTT	CASSSLKWERGYTNTGELFF
TRBV6-5	few	TRBJ1-2	NA	TGTGCCAGCAGTTATGAAGGGGGGCCCTCCGGCTACACCTTC	CASSYEGGPSGYTF
TRBV13	NA	TRBJ1-3	NA	TGTGCCAGCAGCTTAAGTGGATGGGTCGGGGTCGAAAACACCATATATTTT	CASSLSGWVGVENTIYF
TRBV20-1	NA	TRBJ2-3	NA	TGCAGTGCTAGAGCCCCCGTGTGGCGGGCTGGCACAGATACGCAGTATTTT	CSARAPVWRAGTDTQYF
TRBV5-1	many	TRBJ2-1	NA	TGCGCCAGCAGCCGGCTGGGGGCAGACAATGAGCAGTTCTTC	CASSRLGADNEQFF
TRBV5-1	NA	TRBJ2-4	TRBD2	TGCGCCAGCAGCACCAGGACTAGCGATCTGGACATTCAGTACTTC	CASSTRTSDLDIQYF
TRBV4-3	once	TRBJ1-2	TRBD1	TGCGCCAGCAGCCAGTCGACAGGGAGAGAAGGCTACACCTTC	CASSQSTGREGYTF
TRBV18	NA	TRBJ2-3	NA	TGTGCCAGCTCACCCCAGACCGAGGATACGCAGTATTTT	CASSPQTEDTQYF
TRBV12-3/TRBV12-4	many	TRBJ2-2	NA	TGTGCCAGCAGTCCCAGGACTGGGGCCGGGGAGCTGTTTTTT	CASSPRTGAGELFF
TRBV20-1	many	TRBJ2-1	TRBD2	TGCAGTGCCCCGCCAAGCGGGAGGAGGGCCTACAATGAGCAGTTCTTC	CSAPPSGRRAYNEQFF
TRBV12-3/TRBV12-4	NA	TRBJ2-3	NA	TGTGCCAGCAGCGAGCGGAAAGCGACCACAGATACGCAGTATTTT	CASSERKATTDTQYF
TRBV20-1	few	TRBJ2-3	NA	TGCAGTGCTAGAATCCCGGGACGGACAAAAGCAGATACGCAGTATTTT	CSARIPGRTKADTQYF
TRBV28	NA	TRBJ2-3	TRBD1	TGTGCCAGCAGTCAACCGGGACAGGTTCCCAGCACAGATACGCAGTATTTT	CASSQPGQVPSTDTQYF
TRBV24-1	NA	TRBJ1-2	TRBD1	TGTGCCACCAAAACAGGGGATTACCTGCGCTACACCTTC	CATKTGDYLRYTF
TRBV12-3/TRBV12-4	NA	TRBJ2-1	NA	TGTGCCAGCAGTTTTCGATTGGGAGTGAGCCTAAATGAGCAGTTCTTC	CASSFRLGVSLNEQFF
TRBV30	NA	TRBJ2-1	TRBD2	TGTGCCTGGAGTCACCTAGCGGGAGCAAATGAGCAGTTCTTC	CAWSHLAGANEQFF
TRBV4-1	NA	TRBJ1-1	TRBD1	TGCGCCAGCAGCCGACAGGGGGTAAACACTGAAGCTTTCTTT	CASSRQGVNTEAFF
TRBV6-6	NA	TRBJ2-1	NA	TGTGCCAGCAGTTACGGATGGGATGAGCAGTTCTTC	CASSYGWDEQFF
TRBV5-1	few	TRBJ1-4	NA	TGCGCCAGCAGCCCGCAAGGTCCAGGGACGGCTGAAAAACTGTTTTTT	CASSPQGPGTAEKLFF
TRBV12-3/TRBV12-4	NA	TRBJ2-1	TRBD1	TGTGCCAGCGGGACAGGGGGAGAGCAGTTCTTC	CASGTGGEQFF
TRBV6-2/TRBV6-3	NA	TRBJ1-5	NA	TGTGCCAGCAGAGACGGACGGAATCAGCCCCAGCATTTT	CASRDGRNQPQHF
TRBV27	NA	TRBJ2-2	TRBD1	TGTGCCAGCAGAGCGGGACAGGGCGCCGGGGAGCTGTTTTTT	CASRAGQGAGELFF
TRBV7-3	NA	TRBJ2-3	TRBD1	TGTGCCAGCAGCTTAGCGACAGGGGTTCCCACAGATACGCAGTATTTT	CASSLATGVPTDTQYF
TRBV4-3	many	TRBJ1-1	NA	TGCGCCAGCAGCCAAGATTGGAGCGGGCGTGAAGCTTTCTTT	CASSQDWSGREAFF
TRBV7-9	few	TRBJ1-5	NA	TGTGCCAGCAGCCACACAAATCAGCCCCAGCATTTT	CASSHTNQPQHF
TRBV10-1	NA	TRBJ1-4	NA	TGCGCCAGCAGTGGATCACAGGGATTCGGTGAAAAACTGTTTTTT	CASSGSQGFGEKLFF
TRBV24-1	NA	TRBJ2-1	NA	TGTGCCACCAGTGATTTTAACAGCTCCTACAATGAGCAGTTCTTC	CATSDFNSSYNEQFF
TRBV6-5	few	TRBJ2-2	TRBD2	TGTGCCAGCAGTTACGATGGACTAGCCCCCGGGGAGCTGTTTTTT	CASSYDGLAPGELFF
TRBV20-1	many	TRBJ2-1	NA	TGCAGTGCCCTCCGGGGGTTAGGGTCCTACAATGAGCAGTTCTTC	CSALRGLGSYNEQFF
TRBV10-2	many	TRBJ1-1	NA	TGCGCCAGCAGTGGGAGCAGCCTAATGAACACTGAAGCTTTCTTT	CASSGSSLMNTEAFF
TRBV7-9	few	TRBJ2-3	NA	TGTGCCAGCAGCTCCCCCGCGGGACCAGATACGCAGTATTTT	CASSSPAGPDTQYF
TRBV2	few	TRBJ2-2	NA	TGTGCCAGCAAGTCCGAATTCGACGGGGAGCTGTTTTTT	CASKSEFDGELFF
TRBV5-5	few	TRBJ2-1	TRBD2	TGTGCCAGCAGCTTATCCGGGAGGAGGTTCTTC	CASSLSGRRFF
TRBV5-6	once	TRBJ2-5	NA	TGTGCCAGCAGCTCCTGCCCCCTCGGCGAGACCCAGTACTTC	CASSSCPLGETQYF
TRBV20-1	NA	TRBJ2-5	NA	TGCAGTGCGCAGGGGTTACAAGAGACCCAGTACTTC	CSAQGLQETQYF
TRBV4-2	few	TRBJ1-4	NA	TGTGCCAGCAGCAGGGGGTACAATGAAAAACTGTTTTTT	CASSRGYNEKLFF
TRBV27	few	TRBJ2-7	NA	TGTGCCAGCAGTTTAGCGTATCTTGAGGGCTACGAGCAGTACTTC	CASSLAYLEGYEQYF
TRBV7-4	NA	TRBJ2-7	NA	TGTGCCAGCAGCTTACTAGAAACCACCTACGAGCAGTACTTC	CASSLLETTYEQYF
TRBV2	NA	TRBJ2-2	NA	TGTGCCAGCCGCCAAGGGTTAAGCGCCGGGGAGCTGTTTTTT	CASRQGLSAGELFF
TRBV6-2/TRBV6-3	NA	TRBJ1-2	NA	TGTGCCAGCAGTCCGACAGAGAACTATGGCTACACCTTC	CASSPTENYGYTF
TRBV5-6	few	TRBJ1-2	NA	TGTGCCAGCAGTAGTACTAACTATGGCTACACCTTC	CASSSTNYGYTF